These 10 T cell receptor beta chains were all obtained from the same sample, sequenced in a study of blood T cell repertoires in COVID-19. Clones were sequenced by immunoSEQ multiplex PCR, and TCRdb holds only the in-frame ones, with some missing. This repertoire shows roughly 340,000 clones, 87% found once; its top ten account for about 6%. The sequenced sample consisted of peripheral blood. The receptors stem from a woman between 45 and 65 years old with COVID-19, enrolled during active disease.

This clone appeared once. The rearrangement uses TRBV7-2 and TRBJ2-7; weak D call: TRBD2 (6 bases). Between the trimmed V and J ends, which lost 3 bases and 2 bases, there was a span of 11 bases. This CDR3 comprises 14 residues. Germline-derived CDR1 and CDR2 are SGHTA and FQGNSA. The CDR3 loop reads CASSLGRLAYEQYF. The CDR3 DNA follows: TGTGCCAGCAGCTTGGGGCGACTAGCCTACGAGCAGTACTTC.

V gene TRBV29-1 combines with J gene TRBJ1-1; maybe TRBD1 (5 bases). Trimming took 6 bases from V and 6 from J, leaving 11 bases between them. The germline V gene encodes CDR1 SQVTM and CDR2 ANQGSEA. The length of the CDR3 is 11 residues. This chain's CDR3 is CSVSLTAEAFF. The DNA for the CDR3 is TGCAGCGTCTCTTTGACAGCTGAAGCTTTCTTT.

The chain carries TRBV10-1 and TRBJ2-5; 11 nucleotides align to TRBD2. The V gene end was trimmed by 6 bases and the J gene end by 5 bases; junction bases not matched to a gene: 2. The CDR3 loop spans 13 amino acids. The germline CDR1 and CDR2 sequences are WNHNN and SYGVQD (reference sequence). For the CDR3, the DNA is TGCGCCAGCAGCCTAGCGGGAGGCGAGACCCAGTACTTC. Translated: CASSLAGGETQYF.

This chain uses TRBV7-3 with TRBJ2-7, with D tentatively TRBD1 (6 bases). The CDR3 is 13 amino acids. Trimming removed 5 bases from V and 5 bases from J, with 13 bases in between. Germline loops: CDR1 SGHTA, CDR2 FQGTGA. Here the CDR3 reads CASSVGTHDEQYF. As DNA, the CDR3 is TGTGCCAGCAGCGTAGGGACACACGACGAGCAGTACTTC. Drawing the rest from reference TRBV7-3 and TRBJ2-7, the complete variable domain is GAGVSQTPSNKVTEKGKYVELRCDPISGHTALYWYRQSLGQGPEFLIYFQGTGAADDSGLPNDRFFAVRPEGSVSTLKIQRTERGDSAVYLCASSVGTHDEQYFGPGTRLTVT.

The chain recombines TRBV19 with TRBJ1-1; D unclear. In germline, CDR1 is LNHDA, CDR2 SQIVND (reference sequence). This CDR3 has 12 amino acids. V was pared by 7 bases and J by 3 bases, with 9 bases between. The CDR3 nucleotides read TGTGCCAGTACCGACCGGGACACTGAAGCTTTCTTT. Its protein is CASTDRDTEAFF. Supplemented by reference TRBV19 and TRBJ1-1, the full variable domain reads DGGITQSPKYLFRKEGQNVTLSCEQNLNHDAMYWYRQDPGQGLRLIYYSQIVNDFQKGDIAEGYSVSREKKESFPLTVTSAQKNPTAFYLCASTDRDTEAFFGQGTRLTVV.

This sequence joins TRBV9 and TRBJ2-2; TRBD1 matches at 9 bases. Germline V lookup: CDR1 SGDLS, CDR2 YYNGEE. This CDR3 comprises 16 residues. J was trimmed by 4 bases and V by 3 bases; bases with no gene match: 7. Written as DNA, the CDR3 is TGTGCCAGCAGCGCAGACAGGGGGAAAGGCACCGGGGAGCTGTTTTTT. Translating it yields CASSADRGKGTGELFF.

V and J are TRBV10-3 and TRBJ2-3; D remains unclear. Per germline, CDR1 ENHRY and CDR2 SYGVKD. This CDR3 is built from 14 residues. The germline V and J ends were trimmed by 0 bases and 7 bases, with 11 bases remaining between them. The CDR3 is CAISESGSPNTQYF. The CDR3 nucleotides are TGTGCCATCAGTGAGTCTGGTAGCCCAAATACGCAGTATTTT.

The rearrangement uses TRBV4-3 and TRBJ1-3; D remains unclear. Germline lookup yields CDR1 LGHNA and CDR2 YSLEER. The CDR3 consists of 15 residues. Trimming shortened V by 0 bases and J by 7 bases, and 13 bases separated the two germline ends. CDR3 residues: CASSQDFRSWNTIYF. CDR3 DNA sequence: TGCGCCAGCAGCCAAGATTTCCGGTCCTGGAACACCATATATTTT.

Here the CDR3 reads CASSISEPRYNEQFF. CDR3 DNA sequence: TGTGCCAGTAGTATTTCAGAACCTCGCTACAATGAGCAGTTCTTC. The V and J genes are TRBV19 and TRBJ2-1, with no clear D. From germline, CDR1 is LNHDA and CDR2 SQIVND (reference sequence). The CDR3 has 15 amino acids. V gave up 3 bases and J gave up 3 bases, with 12 bases separating them.

This chain links TRBV5-1 with TRBJ1-1; 8 bases map to TRBD1. Germline V gene lookup returns CDR1 SGHRS and CDR2 YFSETQ. J gave up 2 bases and V 5 bases, and 5 bases lay outside the gene matches. The CDR3 is made up of 14 amino acids. Here the CDR3 reads CASSWTGTNTEAFF. The DNA for the CDR3 is TGCGCCAGCAGTTGGACAGGGACCAACACTGAAGCTTTCTTT.